This T cell receptor (beta chain) is from a study of cytomegalovirus exposure and HLA in healthy donors (dated by TCRdb to the late 2010s). About the investigation overall: An earlier analysis of some 550 of the donors reported about 290 Gb of sequence data and roughly 100 million unique TCR beta sequences from 150 million to 200 million T cells. Genome-wide SNP genotypes for about three fifths of the roughly 670 donors were used in a later genetic analysis, which treated that subset as a discovery cohort. Using immunosequencing, the study profiled T cell repertoires from 666 subjects and related those repertoires to cytomegalovirus serostatus. An earlier analysis of 450 to 750 of the donors used high-throughput TCR beta sequencing to judge whether each TCR beta V gene segment behaved as functional or pseudogenic. Class I and class II HLA loci were covered by the typing at four-digit resolution. Of the 398 genotyped donors, about 84% fell in the genetic ancestry cluster associated with self-reported Caucasian donors. The aim of the study was to test whether cataloging public T cell receptors could identify signatures of past pathogen exposure. To study patterns of TCR occurrence, a later analysis re-analyzed previously published TCR beta repertoires from 700 or so donors and added high-resolution HLA genotyping. Among some 400 genotyped donors of the cohort, an average of roughly 230,000 unique TCR beta nucleotide sequences was sequenced per donor, of which about 18% were non-productive. An early release that covered about 640 HLA-typed donors contained approximately 300 gigabases of sequencing data and 75 million to 100 million unique TCR sequences. The number of donors typed differed by locus, with about 629-630 for A, B, C, DRB1 and DQB1, roughly 520 for DQA1, over 600 for DPA1, and around 450 for DPB1. Rather than drawing on any new phenotypic data, the later analysis identified candidate immune exposures from TCR beta sequences and the way those sequences occurred across donors. Besides the first cohort of 550 to 750 subjects, a separate validation cohort made up of around 120 different subjects was used. Alongside the repertoire data, information on donor age, sex, ethnicity and CMV serostatus was compiled. To predict cytomegalovirus infection status, the study brought together high-throughput TCR immunosequencing, statistical association of individual TCRs with disease status, and machine learning. Every discovery cohort repertoire had been produced on one sequencing platform. Because of strong linkage in the cohort, roughly five DR-DQ haplotypes were treated as single units for association and clustering. Overall study outcomes, separate from this receptor: Compared with the 666-donor mean, donors in an Asian-associated ancestry cluster had fewer N-insertions in productive TCRs, according to a later genetic analysis. A further reported finding was that TCR beta sequences accurately predicted the HLA-A and HLA-B alleles for most subjects in the first cohort. A few of the identified cytomegalovirus-associated TCR beta chains were confirmed in vitro to be specific for cytomegalovirus antigens. Most TCR sequences were observed very rarely across donors, whereas some public TCRs were present in many individuals. A later analysis found that HLA-associated TCR beta chains were more clonally expanded and had lower generation probabilities than equally common non-associated chains. About 15 rarely observed V segments, including chromosome 9 orphons, were excluded from the earlier analysis of several hundred of the donors because counts were too low. According to a later analysis, most CMV-associated TCR beta chains appeared to be HLA-restricted, and the HLA associations seemed to be driven largely by CMV exposure. A later analysis associated some 17,000 TCR beta sequences with specific HLA alleles at a false discovery rate of 0.05. The classifier was reported to diagnose cytomegalovirus status with high specificity and sensitivity in both the original and validation cohorts. The authors suggested that the approach could potentially be generalized to other disease states and immunological phenotypes. Only TCR beta chains were sequenced in this cohort, and the absence of alpha or paired-chain data limited detectable features. Broadly in line with IMGT annotations, most TCR beta V segments showed up in productive rearrangements about 87% or about 30% of the time in an earlier analysis of under 700 of the donors. The only immune exposure information available for the cohort was CMV serostatus. Some IMGT-functional V segments, including TRBV6-2 and TRBV6-3, could not be told apart with the 87-base-pair reads, so those segments were excluded. Correlated functional status among segregating V segments might be attributable to linkage disequilibrium, but an unknown experimental factor could not be ruled out. A cluster of highly shared sequence variants was judged likely to be a technical artifact of the sequencing pipeline. An association between a missense DCLRE1C variant and V-gene and J-gene trimming of TCR beta chains was found in a later genetic analysis and replicated in an independent cohort. When HLA alleles, especially DR and DQ, strongly co-occurred, TCR associations were difficult to assign to individual alleles. Because some donors lacked HLA typing at each locus, the association tests relied only on the typed subset. In the study, 150 to 200 TCR beta chains were listed as associated with cytomegalovirus. In a later analysis, the rate of TCR association differed among HLA loci, with DRB1 alleles having the most associated TCRs and HLA-C alleles having the fewest. According to a later analysis, parvovirus B19, influenza, CMV and Epstein-Barr virus appeared linked to several top co-occurrence clusters. Sequencing depth was assumed to be roughly uniform across donors in the presence/absence analyses, though that assumption may not hold.

Trimming takes 3 bases off V and 8 bases off J; junction bases not matched to a gene: 4. Based on the germline V gene, the CDR1 and CDR2 sequences are ENHRY and SYGVKD. Including cysteine and phenylalanine, the CDR3 has 14 amino acids. Only the CDR3 portion is preserved as DNA: 42 bases, with reading frame beginning at the first base. On this clone: The target of this receptor is not known.

Library preparation employed the immunoSEQ multiplex PCR assay. A mixture of 60 forward primers for TCR Vbeta segments and 13 reverse primers for TCR Jbeta segments was used in the multiplex PCR. Amplification of the CDR3 region of rearranged TCR beta genes was performed with a multiplex PCR assay on genomic DNA. The Illumina HiSeq System was used to sequence the amplified TCR beta libraries as 87-base-pair reads. The original methods were these. Across the 670 or so repertoires, a later analysis counted about 81 million unique TCR beta chains, about 10 million of which were shared by at least two donors. Raw reads were error-corrected and collapsed into unique sequences with a nearest-neighbor algorithm that merged closely related sequences to remove PCR and sequencing errors. Alignment of CDR3 sequences to IMGT reference sequences was used to assign V, D and J gene segments. For a sequence to be retained, a match of at least six nucleotides was required to both a V gene segment and a J gene segment. Rearrangements were called productive when the CDR3 lacked stop codons and stayed in frame with V and J; all others were non-productive. Following IMGT convention, CDR3 was defined as the stretch from the second conserved V-encoded cysteine up to the conserved J-encoded phenylalanine. In an earlier analysis of around 540 of the donors, sequences lacking an unambiguous match to a single V gene segment were excluded. In an earlier analysis of 587 of the donors, V segments were called functional above 56.7% productive rearrangements and were called segregating when the between-donor standard deviation exceeded 5%. To diagnose cytomegalovirus status from the catalog of TCR beta chain sequences, a statistical classification framework was built. In a later analysis, V and J genes were assigned by comparing TCR nucleotide sequences against IMGT/GENE-DB human TR gene sequences. A later analysis assigned CDR3 sequences and most-parsimonious VDJ recombination scenarios with the TCRdist pipeline. In a later analysis, every TCR beta chain was defined by the combination of its CDR3 amino acid sequence and its V-gene family, and reads without a unique V-gene family were dropped. As a way to deal with suspected cross-contamination and a sequencing artifact, a later analysis dropped more than 500 nucleotide sequences that were highly shared and had low generation probability. A later analysis calculated a clonal expansion index for each public chain from normalized within-repertoire ranks of inferred template counts. Generation probabilities in a later analysis came from a VDJ recombination model fitted to out-of-frame rearrangements, and those results were checked against IGoR. In a later analysis, TCR-TCR, TCR-HLA and TCR-CMV co-occurrence was scored with hypergeometric tests, and a repertoire-size bias correction was applied to TCR pairs. A later analysis estimated false discovery rates by permuting HLA or CMV assignments 20 times. In a later analysis, co-occurring TCRs were grouped with DBSCAN, and TCRdist sequence similarity was added when clustering was performed within HLA-allele-positive subsets. Repertoires with fewer than 30,000 or more than 120,000 public chains, plus five repertoires with anomalous nucleotide sharing, were excluded from co-occurrence clustering. In its TCRdb copy, this immuneACCESS table keeps in-frame sequences only and misses some clones. Where compared with another copy, unresolved V genes explain less than half of these, and the others have no known cause. D and trimming were read from the DNA, whereas the V and J calls and clone size are those reported in that table. The table for this sample shows 100,000 to 150,000 clones. Of the sample, over 1.5% falls within the top ten clones.

The cohort consisted of more than 650 healthy bone marrow donors. All cohort members were sampled while nominally healthy, although unrecorded immune exposures were likely present. The donor was CMV seronegative and was included in the group of approximately 350 seronegative cohort members. A peripheral blood sample was provided by each donor, and peripheral blood mononuclear cells were used for TCR beta sequencing. Genomic DNA was extracted from the blood cell samples with the Qiagen DNeasy Blood Extraction Kit. The chain employs TRBV10-3 and TRBJ1-4; a stretch of 9 junction bases matches TRBD1. This sequence originates from a man aged 18 to 29 in good health and CMV-seronegative. The sample comprised PBMCs. This receptor carries the CDR3 CAISDGTGLEKLFF. The bases are TGTGCCATCAGTGACGGGACAGGGCTCGAAAAACTGTTTTTT.